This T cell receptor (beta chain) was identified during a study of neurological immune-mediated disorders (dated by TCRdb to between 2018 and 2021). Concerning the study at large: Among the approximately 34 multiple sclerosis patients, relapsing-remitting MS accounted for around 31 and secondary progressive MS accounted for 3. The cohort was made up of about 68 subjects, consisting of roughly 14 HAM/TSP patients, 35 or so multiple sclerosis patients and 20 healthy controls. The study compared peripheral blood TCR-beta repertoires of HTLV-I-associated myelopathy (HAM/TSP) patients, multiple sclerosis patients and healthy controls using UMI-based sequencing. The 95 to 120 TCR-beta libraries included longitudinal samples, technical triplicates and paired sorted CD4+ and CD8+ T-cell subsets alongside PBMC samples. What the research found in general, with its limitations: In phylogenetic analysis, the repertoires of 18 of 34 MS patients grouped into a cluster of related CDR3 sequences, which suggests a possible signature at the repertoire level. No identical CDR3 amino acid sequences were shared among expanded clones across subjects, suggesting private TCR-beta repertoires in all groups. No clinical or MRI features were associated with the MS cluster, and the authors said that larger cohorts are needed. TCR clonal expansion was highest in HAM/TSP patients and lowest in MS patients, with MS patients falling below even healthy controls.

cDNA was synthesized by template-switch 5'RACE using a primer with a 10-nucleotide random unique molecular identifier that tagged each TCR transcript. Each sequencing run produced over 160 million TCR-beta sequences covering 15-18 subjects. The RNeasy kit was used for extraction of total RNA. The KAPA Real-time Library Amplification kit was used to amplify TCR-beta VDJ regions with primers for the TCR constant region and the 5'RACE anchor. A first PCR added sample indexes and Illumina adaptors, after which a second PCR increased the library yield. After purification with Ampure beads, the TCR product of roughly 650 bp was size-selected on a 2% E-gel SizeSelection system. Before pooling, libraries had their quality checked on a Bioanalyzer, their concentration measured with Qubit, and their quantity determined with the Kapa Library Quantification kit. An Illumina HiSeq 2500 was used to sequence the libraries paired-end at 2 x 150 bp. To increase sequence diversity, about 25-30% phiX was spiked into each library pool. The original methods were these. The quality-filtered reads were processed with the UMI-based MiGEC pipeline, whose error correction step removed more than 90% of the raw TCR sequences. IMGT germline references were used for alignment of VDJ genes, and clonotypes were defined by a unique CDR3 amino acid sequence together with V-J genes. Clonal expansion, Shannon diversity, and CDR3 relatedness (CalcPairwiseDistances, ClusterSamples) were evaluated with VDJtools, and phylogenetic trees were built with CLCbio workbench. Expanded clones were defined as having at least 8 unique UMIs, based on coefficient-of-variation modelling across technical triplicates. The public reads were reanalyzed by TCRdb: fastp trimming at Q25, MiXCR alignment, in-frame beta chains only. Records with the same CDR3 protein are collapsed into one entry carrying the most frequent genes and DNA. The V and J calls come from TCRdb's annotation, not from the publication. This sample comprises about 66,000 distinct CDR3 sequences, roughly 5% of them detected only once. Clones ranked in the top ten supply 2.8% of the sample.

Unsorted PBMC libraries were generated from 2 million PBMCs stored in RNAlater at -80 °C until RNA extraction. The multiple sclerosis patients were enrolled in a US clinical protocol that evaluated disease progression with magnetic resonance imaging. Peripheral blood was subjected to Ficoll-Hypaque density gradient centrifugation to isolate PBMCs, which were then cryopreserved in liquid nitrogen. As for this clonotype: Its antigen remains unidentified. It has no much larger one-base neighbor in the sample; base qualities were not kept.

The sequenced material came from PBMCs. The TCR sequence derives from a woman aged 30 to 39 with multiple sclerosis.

The nucleotide sequence is TGCAGCGTTACCGGGACAGGAGAAAATCAGCCCCAGCATTTT. This translates into CSVTGTGENQPQHF. The sequence joins TRBV29-1 to TRBJ1-5; a stretch of 8 junction bases matches TRBD1. The CDR3 spans 14 residues, from the cysteine through the phenylalanine. The read is trimmed to its CDR3 DNA, 42 bases read in frame from base 1. The V end gives up 5 bases and the J end 4 bases, leaving 7 bases in the junction not matched to a gene. The CDR1 and CDR2 encoded by the germline V gene are SQVTM and ANQGSEA.